This T cell receptor (beta chain) comes out of a study of radiotherapy plus CTLA-4 blockade in lung cancer (dated by TCRdb to 2017 to 2018). Notes on the research overall: Among the enrolled patients, approximately 17% had an objective response, and roughly 30% reached disease control.

Turning to this clone: This clone's antigen is unknown. No much larger clonotype is one base removed from it; base qualities were not supplied.

The V end gives up 5 bases and the J end 4 bases, leaving 8 bases in the junction not matched to a gene. Sequences WNHNN (CDR1) and SYGVQD (CDR2) are obtained from the germline V gene (reference sequence). Measured from the cysteine to the phenylalanine, the CDR3 is 15 residues long. Here the CDR3 DNA is all that survives: 45 bases in frame from base 1. Here is what the overall study found, with its caveats: The strongest predictors of response, as reported, were early dynamic changes in blood T cell clones along with a rise in serum interferon-beta after radiation. After treatment with radiotherapy and ipilimumab, TCR clones that originated in tumors expanded in peripheral blood.

The library was built by means of the immunoSEQ multiplex PCR assay. As stored in TCRdb, this immuneACCESS dataset retains in-frame rearrangements with V and J assigned. A fraction of the clones does not appear; measured against another copy, unresolved V genes explain less than half of the discrepancy, and the remainder lacks a known reason. The sample data list about 98,000 clones, and approximately 86% of these were observed just once. Together, the top ten hold 4.5% to 6% of the sample. The study evaluated CTLA-4 blockade (ipilimumab) given together with focal radiation therapy in patients who had chemo-refractory metastatic non-small-cell lung cancer.

The sequence links TRBV10-1 to TRBJ1-5; 7 nucleotides in the junction match TRBD1. The specimen was peripheral blood, collected from a patient treated with radiotherapy plus ipilimumab. The clonotype was recovered from a human donor with non-small cell lung cancer that progressed on radiotherapy plus ipilimumab. The sequence in DNA is TGCGCCAGCAGTCCAGGACAGGACAGAAATCAGCCCCAGCATTTT. It translates as CASSPGQDRNQPQHF.